One and the same sample provided the 21 T cell receptor beta chains below, sequenced in a study of T cell repertoires in cytomegalovirus infection. Their target antigens are unknown. TCRdb re-analysed the reads in MiXCR, keeping a single row per CDR3 protein. The repertoire holds 140,000 to 150,000 distinct CDR3 sequences, approximately 30% seen once, with roughly 51% in the top ten. The source was CD8+ T cells from cultured PBMCs, collected from culture after CMV antigen stimulation. The receptor source for this set is a human donor in good health (CMV status not recorded). Some clones in this sample may be carry-over from other donors' samples.

V is TRBV12-3 or TRBV12-4 and J is TRBJ2-6; D gene ambiguous. This CDR3 is 16 amino acids long. Trimming took 5 bases from V and 4 from J, leaving 15 bases between them. This chain's CDR3 is CASSPPRTQGANVLTF. CDR3 in DNA: TGTGCCAGCAGTCCCCCCCGAACGCAAGGGGCCAACGTCCTGACTTTC.

This clonotype has just a few counts. The V call is TRBV6-6, the J call TRBJ2-1; TRBD1 or TRBD2 may be the D gene (6 bases each). CDR1 is MNHNY and CDR2 is SVGAGI in the germline V gene (reference sequence). Trimming cost V 10 bases and J 5 bases, with 24 bases left between them. The CDR3 length is 16 residues. The CDR3 region has the DNA TGTGCCACCCGAATAACGGGACGGGGGCCAAACAATGAGCAGTTCTTC. It translates to CATRITGRGPNNEQFF.

This clonotype was detected only once. This chain's CDR3 is CATSRAGVNNEQFF. The CDR3 DNA follows: TGTGCCACCAGCAGGGCGGGGGTAAACAATGAGCAGTTCTTC. The chain couples TRBV15 to TRBJ2-1, with TRBD2 matching over 7 bases. Germline V gives CDR1 LNHNV, CDR2 YYDKDF (reference sequence). The CDR3 runs to 14 residues. J gave up 5 bases and V 3 bases, and 4 bases lay outside the gene matches.

The CDR3 reads CATVGRGVLNTEAFF. The CDR3 bases are TGTGCCACCGTCGGGAGGGGGGTACTGAACACTGAAGCTTTCTTT. This chain uses TRBV28 with TRBJ1-1, with TRBD1 as a possible D gene (6 bases). Germline CDR1 MDHEN, CDR2 SYDVKM. Trimming removed 10 bases from V and 0 bases from J, with 18 bases in between. This CDR3 has 15 amino acids.

The chain recombines TRBV9 with TRBJ1-1; possible D gene TRBD1, 6 bases. The length of the CDR3 is 14 residues. The ends were cut back, 1 base at V and 5 bases at J, with 12 bases in the middle. CDR1 and CDR2 from the germline V gene are SGDLS and YYNGEE. The CDR3 loop is CASSVSGAGTEAFF. The DNA of the CDR3 is TGTGCCAGCAGCGTATCGGGGGCTGGGACTGAAGCTTTCTTT.

The J gene is TRBJ2-5, the V gene TRBV5-1; TRBD2 matches at 14 bases. This CDR3 is 16 amino acids long. Trimming took 2 bases from V and 5 from J; bases not matched to a gene: 5. The V gene's germline CDR1 is SGHRS and CDR2 YFSETQ. This chain's CDR3 is CASSFGGLAGVETQYF. CDR3 coding DNA: TGCGCCAGCAGCTTTGGGGGACTAGCGGGGGTGGAGACCCAGTACTTC.

This clonotype was counted a few times. The rearrangement uses TRBV5-1 and TRBJ2-1; 9 positions match TRBD2. CDR1 is SGHRS and CDR2 is YFSETQ in the germline V gene. CDR3 length: 15 residues. V lost 0 bases to trimming and J lost 8 bases; unmatched junction nucleotides: 6. In nucleotides, the CDR3 is TGCGCCAGCAGCTTGGAGGGCGGGGGGGCCGATGAGCAGTTCTTC. It is translated as CASSLEGGGADEQFF.

The chain links TRBV6-1 to TRBJ2-7; possible D gene TRBD1, 5 bases. Trimming left V 10 bases short and J 2 bases short, with 24 bases between. The CDR3 spans 16 residues. CDR1 MNHNS and CDR2 SASEGT come from the germline V gene. CDR3 coding DNA: TGTGCCACCACTGATCCCTTGGACACAACGGCCTACGAGCAGTACTTC. Protein sequence: CATTDPLDTTAYEQYF.

The chain has TRBV12-3 or TRBV12-4 and TRBJ2-7, with D perhaps TRBD1 (5 bases). The ends were cut back, 1 base at V and 5 bases at J, with 9 bases in the middle. The CDR3 runs 13 residues. The CDR3 DNA reads as TGTGCCAGCAGTTTAGGTAGGGGCAACGAGCAGTACTTC. Protein: CASSLGRGNEQYF.

V and J are TRBV15 and TRBJ2-2; D perhaps matches TRBD1 (6 bases). The CDR3 is made up of 17 amino acids. CDR1 LNHNV and CDR2 YYDKDF come from the germline V gene (reference sequence). With 3 bases removed from V and 2 bases from J, the gap between germline ends came to 16 bases. The CDR3, as DNA: TGTGCCACCAGCAGGGACCGAGGGGGATTCAACACCGGGGAGCTGTTTTTT. It encodes CATSRDRGGFNTGELFF.

The sample holds a few counts of this clonotype. The rearrangement joins TRBV19 to TRBJ2-1; 12 bases match TRBD2. The CDR3 contains 15 residues. CDR1 is LNHDA and CDR2 is SQIVND in the germline V gene (reference sequence). V shed 5 bases, J shed 5 bases, and the junction held 4 bases outside the gene matches. The CDR3 protein is CASSLTSGGHNEQFF. CDR3 nucleotides: TGTGCCAGTAGTTTAACTAGCGGGGGGCACAATGAGCAGTTCTTC.

The chain is built from TRBV12-3 or TRBV12-4 and TRBJ1-4, with no clear D. Trimming removed 1 base from V and 1 base from J, with 4 bases in between. The CDR3 extends over 14 amino acids. The DNA of the CDR3 is TGTGCCAGCAGTTTAGGGGGAACTAATGAAAAACTGTTTTTT. This codes for CASSLGGTNEKLFF.

This clonotype was picked up one time. The CDR3 nucleotides read TGTGCCACGGCCCTGGGCACTGAAGCTTTCTTT. Translated, it gives CATALGTEAFF. The gene calls are TRBV27 and TRBJ1-1, with D uncertain. Germline V gene lookup returns CDR1 MNHEY and CDR2 SMNVEV (reference sequence). V was shortened by 10 bases and J by 4 bases, with 10 bases between the two germline ends. The CDR3 extends over 11 amino acids.

The chain recombines TRBV20-1 with TRBJ1-6; D unresolved. V was clipped by 5 bases and J by 8 bases, with 13 bases between them. CDR1 and CDR2 (germline): DFQATT, SNEGSKA (reference sequence). This CDR3 has 13 residues. The DNA of the CDR3 is TGCAGTGCTGTCTGGGGTGGAGATTCACCCCTCCACTTT. Protein sequence: CSAVWGGDSPLHF.

The rearrangement links TRBV19 to TRBJ2-1, with TRBD2 identical over 12 bases. CDR1 is LNHDA and CDR2 is SQIVND in the germline V gene (reference sequence). The CDR3 contains 15 residues. Trimming cost V 3 bases and J 7 bases; bases outside gene matches: 4. As DNA, the CDR3 is TGTGCCAGTAGTATGACACTAGCGGGGGGAAATGAGCAGTTCTTC. Residues: CASSMTLAGGNEQFF.

The chain has TRBV3-1 and TRBJ1-5; the D gene is possibly TRBD1 (6 bases). Trimming cost V 4 bases and J 14 bases, with 18 bases left between them. Germline CDR1 reads LGHDT; CDR2 reads YNNKEL (reference sequence). This CDR3 spans 13 amino acids. The CDR3 DNA reads as TGTGCCAGCAGCCGTCCAGGCGGAAGGGACAAGCATTTT. Amino acids: CASSRPGGRDKHF.

V usage is TRBV27 and J usage is TRBJ2-3; D unresolved. CDR3 size: 12 residues. Trimming pared 6 bases from V and 5 bases from J, leaving 9 bases between. Germline CDR1 is MNHEY and CDR2 is SMNVEV (reference sequence). The CDR3 spells CASSPMGDTQYF. The CDR3 DNA reads as TGTGCCAGCAGCCCAATGGGAGATACGCAGTATTTT.

The chain carries TRBV3-1 and TRBJ2-7; no firm D call. V was trimmed by 8 bases and J by 2 bases, leaving 10 bases between them. The CDR3 extends over 12 amino acids. Germline loops: CDR1 LGHDT, CDR2 YNNKEL (reference sequence). In DNA, the CDR3 is TGTGCCAGCGGCCCCAATACCTACGAGCAGTACTTC. Translating it yields CASGPNTYEQYF.

This rearrangement joins TRBV12-3 or TRBV12-4 to TRBJ2-3; no clear D. This CDR3 is built from 12 residues. V lost 6 bases and J 6 bases, leaving 10 bases between the germline ends. CDR3 loop: CASSHQPDTQYF. CDR3 nucleotide sequence: TGTGCCAGCAGCCACCAACCCGATACGCAGTATTTT.

V is TRBV7-2 and J is TRBJ2-3; D call uncertain. Germline assignment: CDR1 SGHTA and CDR2 FQGNSA. The CDR3 consists of 15 residues. Trimming removed 2 bases from V and 0 bases from J, with 9 bases in between. The CDR3 bases are TGTGCCAGCAGCTTATTGGACGCTAGCACAGATACGCAGTATTTT. Protein: CASSLLDASTDTQYF.

This clonotype was counted only a few times. The chain uses TRBV20-1 and TRBJ2-3; a possible D gene is TRBD2 (6 bases). Germline lookup yields CDR1 DFQATT and CDR2 SNEGSKA (reference sequence). V was pared by 6 bases and J by 0 bases, with 16 bases between. This CDR3 contains 15 residues. The CDR3 DNA follows: TGCAGTGCAATTATAGCGGACATAAGCACAGATACGCAGTATTTT. This encodes CSAIIADISTDTQYF.